A single sample is the source of the 24 T cell receptor beta chains below, sequenced in a study of blood T cell repertoires in COVID-19. Using immunoSEQ multiplex PCR, the repertoire was profiled, and TCRdb retains in-frame clones only, with some absent. Here the sample spans some 62,000 clones, over 75% being singletons. Source material: peripheral blood. All receptors derive from a human donor in a cohort sampled during active COVID-19.

The chain recombines TRBV10-3 with TRBJ1-1; 7 nucleotides align to TRBD1. The trim removed 5 bases at V and 0 bases at J, leaving 3 bases unmatched. The CDR3 is made up of 14 amino acids. Germline lookup yields CDR1 ENHRY and CDR2 SYGVKD. CDR3 sequence: CAISQGQLNTEAFF. The CDR3 DNA is TGTGCCATCAGTCAGGGACAGCTGAACACTGAAGCTTTCTTT.

This chain connects TRBV5-4 to TRBJ1-2, with 7 bases that match TRBD1. J gave up 1 base and V 2 bases, and 2 bases lay outside the gene matches. The CDR3 is made up of 14 amino acids. The germline CDR1 and CDR2 sequences are SGHNT and YYREEE (reference sequence). The CDR3 DNA sequence: TGTGCCAGCAGCTTTACAGGGGTTAACTATGGCTACACCTTC. This gives the protein CASSFTGVNYGYTF.

CDR3 sequence reads: CASSPSGQGAGAFF. CDR3 bases: TGTGCCAGCTCACCGTCCGGACAGGGGGCTGGGGCTTTCTTT. The chain couples TRBV18 to TRBJ1-1, with 11 nucleotides matching TRBD1. This CDR3 has 14 residues. Germline V gene lookup returns CDR1 KGHSH and CDR2 LQKENI. J gave up 11 bases and V 3 bases, and 8 bases lay outside the gene matches.

The V gene is TRBV3-1 (or the pseudogene TRBV3-2), the J gene TRBJ2-2, with a weak D call TRBD1 (5 bases). Germline loops: CDR1 LGHDT, CDR2 YNNKEL (reference sequence). With 4 bases removed from V and 6 bases from J, the gap between germline ends came to 9 bases. This CDR3 is built from 13 residues. The CDR3 DNA follows: TGTGCCAGCAGCCGATCAGGGCCCGGGGAGCTGTTTTTT. Protein sequence: CASSRSGPGELFF.

About this clone itself: This same CDR3 is encoded by further DNA sequences in the sample. J is TRBJ2-3 and V is TRBV7-3, with 7 positions matching TRBD1. In germline, CDR1 is SGHTA, CDR2 FQGTGA. Unmatched junction bases numbered 0, after V lost 3 bases and J lost 3 bases. CDR3 length equals 13 residues. The CDR3 DNA sequence: TGTGCCAGCAGCTTGGGACAGACAGATACGCAGTATTTT. Protein sequence: CASSLGQTDTQYF.

The rearrangement uses TRBV4-2 and TRBJ2-3, with D perhaps matching TRBD2 (6 bases). The length of the CDR3 is 15 residues. V lost 0 bases, J lost 6 bases, and 13 bases lay in between. CDR1 and CDR2 (germline): LGHNA, YNFKEQ. Here the CDR3 reads CASSQDGGSGDTQYF. The CDR3, as DNA: TGTGCCAGCAGCCAAGACGGGGGATCAGGGGATACGCAGTATTTT.

The chain has TRBV7-2 and TRBJ1-2; tentatively, D is TRBD1 (5 bases). Germline V gene lookup returns CDR1 SGHTA and CDR2 FQGNSA. This CDR3 has 13 residues. V lost 6 bases and J 8 bases, leaving 16 bases between the germline ends. The CDR3 DNA is TGTGCCAGCAGTCTAGCTTCGGGGGAGGGCTACACCTTC. This gives the protein CASSLASGEGYTF. Combining the CDR3 with reference TRBV7-2 and TRBJ1-2 gives the whole variable domain GAGVSQSPSNKVTEKGKDVELRCDPISGHTALYWYRQSLGQGLEFLIYFQGNSAPDKSGLPSDRFSAERTGGSVSTLTIQRTQQEDSAVYLCASSLASGEGYTFGSGTRLTVV.

The chain recombines TRBV11-3 with TRBJ2-5; 10 positions agree with TRBD1. The V gene end was trimmed by 0 bases and the J gene end by 4 bases; junction bases not matched to a gene: 5. The CDR3 loop spans 16 amino acids. The V gene's germline CDR1 is SGHNT and CDR2 YENEEA. The CDR3 DNA reads TGTGCCAGCAGCTTAGATGGGACAGGGGAAAGAGAGACCCAGTACTTC. It specifies CASSLDGTGERETQYF.

This clone appeared a single time. This chain links TRBV7-8 with TRBJ2-7; 10 bases are a match to TRBD1. Germline V gene lookup returns CDR1 SGHVS and CDR2 FQNEAQ. The V gene end was trimmed by 1 base and the J gene end by 3 bases; junction bases not matched to a gene: 9. The CDR3 has 17 amino acids. DNA of the CDR3: TGTGCCAGCAGCTTAGTTCGCCGGACAGGGGGGGGCTACGAGCAGTACTTC. As protein: CASSLVRRTGGGYEQYF.

V gene TRBV24-1 combines with J gene TRBJ2-3; 7 nucleotides match TRBD2. Germline V gene sequence: CDR1 KGHDR, CDR2 SFDVKD. The CDR3 has 14 amino acids. V shed 8 bases and J 3 bases; nucleotides not matched to a gene: 7. CDR3 sequence reads: CATTPSAGTDTQYF. As DNA, the CDR3 is TGTGCCACCACCCCCTCAGCGGGAACAGATACGCAGTATTTT.

The chain couples TRBV30 to TRBJ2-7, with TRBD2 identical over 11 bases. Germline CDR1 and CDR2: GTSNPN and SVGIG (reference sequence). The trim removed 1 base at V and 6 bases at J, leaving 2 bases unmatched. There are 13 residues in the CDR3. The CDR3 DNA reads as TGTGCCTGGAGTGGTCTAGCGGGAGGCGAGCAGTACTTC. Its translation is CAWSGLAGGEQYF.

The chain links TRBV18 to TRBJ2-7; D uncertain. The V end lost 4 bases, the J end lost 1 base, and 8 bases lay between the germline ends. The CDR3 is 13 amino acids. Germline values: CDR1 KGHSH, CDR2 LQKENI. CDR3 sequence reads: CASSLYESYEQYF. CDR3 DNA: TGTGCCAGCTCACTCTATGAATCCTACGAGCAGTACTTC.

The J gene is TRBJ2-7, the V gene TRBV5-1; TRBD1 agrees at 7 bases. V was clipped by 3 bases and J by 1 base; unmatched bases: 4. Germline V lookup: CDR1 SGHRS, CDR2 YFSETQ. This CDR3 comprises 14 residues. As DNA, the CDR3 is TGCGCCAGCAGCTCGGGGACAGCTTCCTACGAGCAGTACTTC. Amino acids: CASSSGTASYEQYF.

This chain links TRBV5-4 with TRBJ2-7; D is perhaps TRBD2 (6 bases). The CDR3 has 13 residues. Per the germline V gene, CDR1 is SGHNT and CDR2 is YYREEE (reference sequence). V lost 7 bases and J lost 3, with 14 bases in between. This CDR3 reads CASARREGYEQYF. CDR3 DNA: TGTGCCAGCGCCCGGAGGGAAGGCTACGAGCAGTACTTC.

The chain recombines TRBV7-9 with TRBJ2-1; unclear D gene. Germline V gene lookup returns CDR1 SEHNR and CDR2 FQNEAQ (reference sequence). The CDR3 is made up of 15 amino acids. The germline V and J ends were trimmed by 2 bases and 0 bases, with 8 bases remaining between them. CDR3 nucleotides: TGTGCCAGCAGCTTAACGGGTAGCTCCTACAATGAGCAGTTCTTC. As protein: CASSLTGSSYNEQFF.

The J gene is TRBJ2-3, the V gene TRBV27, with TRBD1 matching 7 bases. Germline lookup yields CDR1 MNHEY and CDR2 SMNVEV (reference sequence). The length of the CDR3 is 12 residues. V shed 5 bases and J 6 bases; nucleotides not matched to a gene: 2. The chain's CDR3 is CASSKDRDTQYF. The CDR3 DNA reads as TGTGCCAGCAGTAAGGACAGGGATACGCAGTATTTT.

The V gene is TRBV3-1 (or the pseudogene TRBV3-2), the J gene TRBJ2-6, with 9 bases matching TRBD1. Germline V gene data show CDR1 as LGHDT and CDR2 as YNNKEL (reference sequence). V gave up 1 base and J gave up 0 bases; unmatched junction bases: 4. CDR3 length: 18 residues. As DNA, the CDR3 is TGTGCCAGCAGCCAAGGGTGGGGACAGGGCTCTGGGGCCAACGTCCTGACTTTC. Translating gives CASSQGWGQGSGANVLTF.

This clone has just one count. The chain is built from TRBV5-4 and TRBJ2-7; TRBD1 is a possible D gene (6 bases). The germline gives CDR1 SGHNT, CDR2 YYREEE (reference sequence). The ends were cut back, 5 bases at V and 1 base at J, with 10 bases in the middle. This CDR3 is 13 amino acids long. The CDR3 nucleotides are TGTGCCAGCAGAAACGGACAGTCCTACGAGCAGTACTTC. This gives the protein CASRNGQSYEQYF.

This rearrangement joins TRBV27 to TRBJ2-7, with 14 bases that match TRBD2. J was trimmed by 4 bases and V by 8 bases; bases with no gene match: 4. Germline loops: CDR1 MNHEY, CDR2 SMNVEV (reference sequence). The CDR3 has 14 residues. The CDR3 here is CASAGTSGSYEQYF. CDR3 nucleotides: TGTGCCAGCGCCGGGACTAGCGGGAGTTACGAGCAGTACTTC.

In this sample, this clone turned up once. This chain joins TRBV27 and TRBJ2-7, with unresolved D. Per germline, CDR1 MNHEY and CDR2 SMNVEV (reference sequence). V lost 0 bases and J 1 base, leaving 7 bases between the germline ends. The CDR3 consists of 14 residues. The CDR3 is CASSLSLASYEQYF. The CDR3 DNA reads TGTGCCAGCAGTTTATCGTTGGCATCCTACGAGCAGTACTTC.

The chain combines TRBV1 with TRBJ2-2; TRBD1, the table's D call, was not compared with the DNA. TRBV1 corresponds to a pseudogene. This CDR3 contains 16 residues. CDR3 protein: CTSSQARRGNTGELFF. The CDR3 DNA reads TGCACCAGCAGCCAGGCTCGCAGGGGAAACACCGGGGAGCTGTTTTTT.

The genes are TRBV2 and TRBJ2-1, with a tentative D call TRBD1 (6 bases). The CDR3 runs 13 residues. Trimming left V 3 bases short and J 7 bases short, with 10 bases between. Germline V gives CDR1 SNHLY, CDR2 FYNNEI. CDR3 bases: TGTGCCAGCAGTGACTCAGGGGTGAATGAGCAGTTCTTC. Its protein product is CASSDSGVNEQFF.

The CDR3 loop is CASSYTTAAGNEQFF. The CDR3 DNA reads TGTGCCAGCAGCTACACTACGGCCGCGGGCAATGAGCAGTTCTTC. This chain links TRBV9 with TRBJ2-1, with TRBD2 as a possible D gene (5 bases). Germline V gene sequence: CDR1 SGDLS, CDR2 YYNGEE. The CDR3 loop spans 15 amino acids. V lost 4 bases, J lost 6 bases, and 17 bases lay in between.

This clone occurred once. V usage is TRBV7-3 and J usage is TRBJ2-1; 11 bases match TRBD2. The V gene end was trimmed by 2 bases and the J gene end by 9 bases; junction bases not matched to a gene: 3. The CDR3 runs to 14 residues. Germline V lookup: CDR1 SGHTA, CDR2 FQGTGA. The CDR3 loop reads CASSLLAGGGEQFF. The CDR3 DNA follows: TGTGCCAGCAGCTTACTAGCGGGGGGCGGTGAGCAGTTCTTC.